This is a list of T cell receptor beta chains from one sample in a study of molecular identifiers for immune sequencing clone quantification. TCRdb fed the PCR reads into MiXCR, producing one record per CDR3 protein. The sample has 490,000 or so distinct CDR3 sequences, around 25% seen once. The sample taken for sequencing was naive CD8+ T cells from blood, with Jurkat cell RNA spiked in. These receptors were collected from a human donor in good health. Some libraries in this study had Jurkat cell RNA spiked in. The CDR3 runs from the conserved cysteine through the conserved F or W. Fields, in order: D gene, clone size, J gene, V gene, CDR3 protein, CDR3 DNA. A D gene is named only where the DNA matches it firmly. Only part of the rows carry a size: once, few, many, or a class if the clone is expanded.

>.|.|TRBJ2-3|TRBV12-3/TRBV12-4
CASSSPRGSSTDTQYF
TGTGCCAGCAGTTCGCCCCGAGGGTCTAGCACAGATACGCAGTATTTT
>TRBD2|many|TRBJ2-1|TRBV28
CASTLAGGYNEQFF
TGTGCCAGCACTCTAGCGGGGGGGTACAATGAGCAGTTCTTC
>.|.|TRBJ1-2|TRBV20-1
CSAREDGSSVYGYTF
TGCAGTGCTAGGGAGGACGGGAGTAGCGTGTATGGCTACACCTTC
>.|.|TRBJ1-2|TRBV12-3/TRBV12-4
CAGSAHAPGRNYGHTF
TGTGCCGGCAGTGCCCACGCCCCAGGCAGGAACTATGGCCACACCTTC
>TRBD1|.|TRBJ2-7|TRBV5-6
CASSFSQGLNEQYF
TGTGCCAGCAGCTTTTCACAGGGGTTAAATGAGCAGTACTTC
>TRBD2|.|TRBJ2-3|TRBV20-1
CSALGLAESTDTQYF
TGCAGTGCTCTGGGACTAGCGGAAAGCACAGATACGCAGTATTTT
>TRBD1|.|TRBJ1-2|TRBV6-2/TRBV6-3
CASSWGQTNYGYTF
TGTGCCAGCAGTTGGGGACAGACTAACTATGGCTACACCTTC
>.|many|TRBJ1-5|TRBV24-1
CATSKGSNQPQHF
TGTGCCACCAGTAAGGGTAGCAATCAGCCCCAGCATTTT
>.|many|TRBJ2-5|TRBV28
CASNLHAVQETQYF
TGTGCCAGCAATCTTCACGCTGTCCAAGAGACCCAGTACTTC
>TRBD1|.|TRBJ2-7|TRBV13
CASSQTTRQGAYEQYF
TGTGCCAGCAGCCAAACAACCCGACAGGGAGCCTACGAGCAGTACTTC